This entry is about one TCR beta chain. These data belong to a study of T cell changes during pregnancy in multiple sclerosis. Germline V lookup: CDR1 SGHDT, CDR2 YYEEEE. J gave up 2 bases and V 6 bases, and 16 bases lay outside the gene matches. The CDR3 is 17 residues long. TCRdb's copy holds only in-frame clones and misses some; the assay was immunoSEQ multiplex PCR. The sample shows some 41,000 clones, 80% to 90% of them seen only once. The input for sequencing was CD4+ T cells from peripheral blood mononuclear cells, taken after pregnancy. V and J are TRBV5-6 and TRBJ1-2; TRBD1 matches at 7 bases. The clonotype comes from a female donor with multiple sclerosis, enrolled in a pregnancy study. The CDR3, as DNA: TGTGCCAGCACCCTAGGGCGAACAGGGGCGACAAACTATGGCTACACCTTC. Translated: CASTLGRTGATNYGYTF.